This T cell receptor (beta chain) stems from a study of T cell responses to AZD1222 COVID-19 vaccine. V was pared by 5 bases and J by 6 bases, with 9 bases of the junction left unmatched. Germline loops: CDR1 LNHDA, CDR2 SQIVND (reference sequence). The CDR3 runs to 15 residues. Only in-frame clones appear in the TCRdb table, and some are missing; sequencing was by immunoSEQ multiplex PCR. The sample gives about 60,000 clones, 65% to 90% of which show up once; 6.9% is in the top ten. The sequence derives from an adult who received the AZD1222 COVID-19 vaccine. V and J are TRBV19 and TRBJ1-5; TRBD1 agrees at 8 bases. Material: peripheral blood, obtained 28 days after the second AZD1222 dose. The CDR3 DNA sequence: TGTGCCAGTAGTCCCCTGGACAGGGACAGTCAGCCCCAGCATTTT. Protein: CASSPLDRDSQPQHF.